The rows below give T cell receptor beta chains drawn from one sample of a study of cytomegalovirus exposure and HLA in healthy donors. Data came from immunoSEQ multiplex PCR; TCRdb stores just in-frame clones and leaves some out. The sample includes more than 200,000 clones, about 81% of them seen just once. The sample comprised PBMCs. Receptors were obtained from a man aged 35-49 years in good health and CMV-seropositive. CDR3s include the opening cysteine and the closing phenylalanine or tryptophan. D genes are given only for firm matches. Where a row states a size, it is once, few, many or the class of an expanded clone; other rows omit it.

j_call clone_size d_call v_call cdr3_aa cdr3_nt
TRBJ1-1 NA NA TRBV7-3 CASSLGSGHLNTEAFF TGTGCCAGCAGCTTAGGATCGGGACACCTGAACACTGAAGCTTTCTTT
TRBJ2-7 NA TRBD1 TRBV28 CASSLTGGFYEQYF TGTGCCAGCAGTTTGACAGGGGGCTTCTACGAGCAGTACTTC
TRBJ1-1 NA NA TRBV6-1 CATGQWWNTEAFF TGTGCCACTGGACAGTGGTGGAACACTGAAGCTTTCTTT
TRBJ2-7 NA NA TRBV9 CASSPEGGQGAYEQYF TGTGCCAGCAGCCCCGAGGGGGGGCAGGGAGCCTACGAGCAGTACTTC
TRBJ1-4 NA NA TRBV7-9 CASTGQANEKLFF TGTGCCAGCACTGGGCAGGCTAATGAAAAACTGTTTTTT
TRBJ1-2 NA TRBD1 TRBV6-5 CASSYGNRGESAGYTF TGTGCCAGCAGTTACGGAAACAGGGGGGAGTCGGCCGGCTACACCTTC
TRBJ2-1 NA TRBD1 TRBV29-1 CSARRTGSYNEQFF TGCAGCGCCCGCAGGACAGGCTCCTACAATGAGCAGTTCTTC
TRBJ1-5 NA NA TRBV27 CASSLGGFSNQPQHF TGTGCCAGCAGTTTGGGGGGTTTTAGCAATCAGCCCCAGCATTTT
TRBJ2-2 NA NA TRBV6-6 CASSYVRNTGELFF TGTGCCAGCAGTTACGTTCGGAACACCGGGGAGCTGTTTTTT
TRBJ1-5 NA TRBD1 TRBV5-8 CASSYGTASNQPQHF TGTGCCAGCAGCTACGGGACAGCTAGCAATCAGCCCCAGCATTTT
TRBJ2-5 NA TRBD2 TRBV27 CASYDLREGTQYF TGTGCCAGTTACGACCTCCGGGAGGGGACCCAGTACTTC
TRBJ2-5 NA NA TRBV7-3 CASSSSPEAQETQYF TGTGCCAGCAGCTCTTCCCCCGAAGCGCAGGAGACCCAGTACTTC
TRBJ2-7 NA TRBD1 TRBV29-1 CSVWDREYEQYF TGCAGCGTTTGGGACAGGGAATACGAGCAGTACTTC
TRBJ1-2 NA NA TRBV7-3 CASSLEPDSNYGYTF TGTGCCAGCAGCTTAGAGCCCGATAGCAACTATGGCTACACCTTC
TRBJ1-1 NA NA TRBV6-1 CAGGSNTEAFF TGTGCCGGGGGGTCCAACACTGAAGCTTTCTTT
TRBJ2-1 few NA TRBV6-5 CASSERGEQFF TGTGCCAGCAGTGAAAGGGGTGAGCAGTTCTTC
TRBJ1-1 NA NA TRBV27 CASSLRANTEAFF TGTGCCAGCAGTTTACGAGCGAACACTGAAGCTTTCTTT
TRBJ1-1 NA TRBD1 TRBV5-1 CASSAGQGRGTEAFF TGCGCCAGCAGCGCAGGACAGGGGAGAGGTACTGAAGCTTTCTTT
TRBJ2-3 NA TRBD1 TRBV11-1 CASSLADRGYVGDTQYF TGTGCCAGCAGCTTAGCGGACAGGGGGTATGTGGGAGATACGCAGTATTTT
TRBJ2-1 NA NA TRBV27 CASSLMRRGSYNEQFF TGTGCCAGCAGTTTAATGAGGCGGGGCTCCTACAATGAGCAGTTCTTC
TRBJ1-2 NA TRBD1 TRBV6-1 CASRPQGGYTF TGTGCCAGCAGACCACAGGGGGGCTACACCTTC
TRBJ1-2 NA NA TRBV9 CASSPRDNYGYTF TGTGCCAGCAGCCCGCGGGACAACTATGGCTACACCTTC
TRBJ1-1 NA TRBD1 TRBV6-1 CASSNRGGTEAFF TGTGCCAGCAGTAACAGGGGGGGGACTGAAGCTTTCTTT
TRBJ2-3 NA TRBD1 TRBV11-3 CASSLDPWGRGFPDTQYF TGTGCCAGCAGCTTAGATCCGTGGGGCAGGGGGTTTCCAGATACGCAGTATTTT
TRBJ2-1 NA TRBD2 TRBV5-1 CASSLRASGPYNEQFF TGCGCCAGCAGCTTGCGCGCTAGCGGGCCCTACAATGAGCAGTTCTTC
TRBJ2-2 NA TRBD2 TRBV11-2 CASSLEAGETGELFF TGTGCCAGCAGCTTAGAAGCGGGAGAAACCGGGGAGCTGTTTTTT
TRBJ1-2 NA NA TRBV5-1 CASSLALGAMDGYTF TGCGCCAGCAGCTTGGCGCTGGGGGCGATGGATGGCTACACCTTC
TRBJ2-1 NA TRBD2 TRBV7-3 CASSLKFGTSGNNEQFF TGTGCCAGCAGCTTAAAGTTTGGGACTAGCGGGAACAATGAGCAGTTCTTC
TRBJ1-5 NA TRBD1 TRBV19 CASSISQGAVNQPQHF TGTGCCAGTAGTATATCACAGGGGGCGGTCAATCAGCCCCAGCATTTT
TRBJ1-2 NA TRBD1 TRBV7-6 CASSLAQGGGYTF TGTGCCAGCAGCTTAGCGCAGGGGGGAGGCTACACCTTC
TRBJ2-1 NA NA TRBV5-1 CASSLGSAYNEQFF TGCGCCAGCAGCTTGGGGAGCGCCTACAATGAGCAGTTCTTC
TRBJ1-2 NA NA TRBV29-1 CSVQRQEGDTF TGCAGCGTCCAAAGACAGGAAGGGGACACCTTC
TRBJ2-3 NA TRBD2 TRBV9 CASSDSGLAADTQYF TGTGCCAGCAGCGATTCGGGACTAGCAGCAGATACGCAGTATTTT
TRBJ1-4 NA NA TRBV10-3 CAITRVLNEKLFF TGTGCCATCACGAGGGTACTCAATGAAAAACTGTTTTTT
TRBJ2-2 once NA TRBV30 CAWSGTFLAGELFF TGTGCCTGGTCTGGGACTTTCCTTGCCGGGGAGCTGTTTTTT
TRBJ1-1 NA TRBD1 TRBV19 CASSDKTGVITEAFF TGTGCCAGTAGTGATAAGACAGGGGTGATCACTGAAGCTTTCTTT
TRBJ1-1 NA NA TRBV6-5 CASRPSDRYTEAFF TGTGCCAGCAGACCCTCGGACAGATACACTGAAGCTTTCTTT
TRBJ2-6 NA NA TRBV27 CASSPSVTRQTSGANVLTF TGTGCCAGCAGTCCCTCCGTGACGCGACAAACTTCTGGGGCCAACGTCCTGACTTTC
TRBJ1-1 NA TRBD1 TRBV6-5 CASRLATGLNTEAFF TGTGCCAGCAGGTTAGCGACAGGGCTGAACACTGAAGCTTTCTTT
TRBJ2-3 NA NA TRBV5-1 CASSFGVRTDTQYF TGCGCCAGCAGCTTCGGAGTGAGAACAGATACGCAGTATTTT
TRBJ2-1 once TRBD1 TRBV9 CASSGPGQGREQFF TGTGCCAGCAGCGGACCGGGACAGGGCCGCGAGCAGTTCTTC
TRBJ2-5 NA NA TRBV7-9 CASSLETDVEETQYF TGTGCCAGCAGCTTAGAAACAGACGTAGAAGAGACCCAGTACTTC
TRBJ2-5 few TRBD2 TRBV2 CASGRVVETQYF TGTGCCAGCGGGAGGGTCGTGGAGACCCAGTACTTC
TRBJ1-6 NA NA TRBV6-5 CASSYDSNSPLHF TGTGCCAGCAGTTACGACAGTAATTCACCCCTCCACTTT
TRBJ1-1 few NA TRBV5-4 CASSGGTFPGTEAFF TGTGCCAGCAGCGGCGGGACTTTTCCCGGGACTGAAGCTTTCTTT